This TCR beta chain originates from a study of blood T cell repertoires in COVID-19. Study information: Italy, Spain and the United States were the sources of the convalescent and acute COVID-19 samples.

Original analysis: Estimation of nucleated cell counts was performed using reference gene primer amplification. Some clones are missing from TCRdb's copy, which holds only in-frame ones; the method was immunoSEQ multiplex PCR. The DNA was the basis for D and trimming; V, J and clone size are from that table. The sample includes some 240,000 clones, approximately 86% seen only once; the top ten take approximately 3.5%. Germline V lookup: CDR1 MNHEY, CDR2 SVGAGI. The trim removed 8 bases at V and 5 bases at J, leaving 5 bases unmatched. This CDR3 contains 13 residues. The sample comprised PBMCs or T cells enriched from blood (not recorded which). The chain joins TRBV6-5 to TRBJ2-2; 7 positions match TRBD2. This TCR was recovered from a middle-aged woman with acute COVID-19. Here the CDR3 DNA reads TGTGCCAGCCGTTGGGGGGGTACCGGGGAGCTGTTTTTT. This translates into CASRWGGTGELFF.